The 28 T cell receptor beta chains listed next were all sequenced from one sample in a study of T cells in Graves' hyperthyroidism and ophthalmopathy. Researchers took RNA transcripts and amplified the TCR beta CDR3 regions from them. Using the HTBI primer set, a first-round RT-PCR was run on the TCR CDR3. TCRdb passed the multiplex PCR reads through MiXCR, listing each CDR3 protein once. The table records around 340,000 distinct CDR3 sequences, 15% to 20% of them present only once. Sequencing was carried out using blood. These receptor sequences come from a woman aged 25 to 39 with Graves' hyperthyroidism that later progressed to Graves' ophthalmopathy.

This clonotype was observed at least ten times. V gene TRBV20-1 combines with J gene TRBJ1-2, with 8 bases matching TRBD1. CDR1 is DFQATT and CDR2 is SNEGSKA in the germline V gene (reference sequence). With V trimmed by 3 bases and J by 2 bases, 14 bases remained unmatched. The CDR3 is 17 amino acids. CDR3 region: CSASPRGTGRVNYGYTF. The DNA for the CDR3 is TGCAGTGCTAGCCCCCGCGGGACAGGACGAGTGAACTATGGCTACACCTTC.

This clonotype occurred many times. This sequence joins TRBV19 and TRBJ2-1; no firm D call. The germline CDR1 and CDR2 sequences are LNHDA and SQIVND (reference sequence). This CDR3 contains 22 residues. With 2 bases removed from V and 3 bases from J, the gap between germline ends came to 32 bases. In nucleotides, the CDR3 is TGTGCCAGTAGTATACCCACTATTCAGTATCGTCTCGAAAGAACCGACTACAATGAGCAGTTCTTC. Encoded protein: CASSIPTIQYRLERTDYNEQFF.

There are many counts of this clonotype. CDR3: CASSHNRNTEAFF. The DNA of the CDR3 is TGTGCCAGCAGTCATAACAGGAACACTGAAGCTTTCTTT. The chain couples TRBV28 to TRBJ1-1, with D unclear. The CDR3 has 13 amino acids. Per germline, CDR1 MDHEN and CDR2 SYDVKM. The germline V and J ends were trimmed by 5 bases and 1 base, with 8 bases remaining between them.

As concerns this clonotype: This may be a read error: a much more frequent sequence differs by one nucleotide. The chain recombines TRBV12-3 or TRBV12-4 with TRBJ1-1, with TRBD1 identical over 10 bases. This CDR3 region has 14 residues. Here the CDR3 reads CASSSGQGNTGAFF. In nucleotides, the CDR3 is TGTGCCAGCAGTTCGGGACAGGGGAACACTGGAGCTTTCTTT.

This clonotype was seen at least ten times. The gene calls are TRBV19 and TRBJ2-1; a possible D gene is TRBD2 (6 bases). V shed 4 bases and J shed 4 bases, with 23 bases lying between them. The CDR3 has 18 amino acids. Germline V CDR1 and CDR2: LNHDA, SQIVND (reference sequence). The CDR3 DNA sequence: TGTGCCAGTAGTAAGGGACTCTTCACCTCTTTATTATACAATGAGCAGTTCTTC. Translating gives CASSKGLFTSLLYNEQFF.

Ten or more counts support this clonotype. This chain connects TRBV20-1 to TRBJ2-1; a possible D gene is TRBD1 (6 bases). CDR1 and CDR2 from the germline V gene are DFQATT and SNEGSKA (reference sequence). The CDR3 runs 11 residues. V shed 3 bases and J shed 8 bases, with 8 bases lying between them. This CDR3 is CSASRGYEQFF. CDR3 sequence (DNA): TGCAGTGCTAGTAGGGGGTATGAGCAGTTCTTC.

This chain connects TRBV4-1 to TRBJ2-1; 10 nucleotides align to TRBD2. The J segment lost 6 bases and the V segment lost 6 bases, leaving 17 bases of the junction unmatched. Germline CDR1 MGHRA, CDR2 YSYEKL. The CDR3 is 18 amino acids. CDR3 sequence (DNA): TGCGCCAGCAGTCAGGCCGGGCTAGCGGGAGTTACCAGCAATGAGCAGTTCTTC. It is translated as CASSQAGLAGVTSNEQFF.

This clonotype was counted at least ten times. The rearrangement uses TRBV15 and TRBJ2-3; 8 bases align to TRBD1. Germline-derived CDR1 and CDR2 are LNHNV and YYDKDF (reference sequence). V lost 3 bases to trimming and J lost 4 bases; unmatched junction nucleotides: 6. This CDR3 has 15 amino acids. Here the CDR3 DNA reads TGTGCCACCAGCAGTGACAGGGGATCATCAGATACGCAGTATTTT. Translating it yields CATSSDRGSSDTQYF.

There are many counts of this clonotype. This chain connects TRBV19 to TRBJ2-7, with a possible D match to TRBD1 (6 bases). CDR3 size: 17 residues. Trimming shortened V by 5 bases and J by 2 bases, and 22 bases separated the two germline ends. The V gene's germline CDR1 is LNHDA and CDR2 SQIVND (reference sequence). The CDR3 bases are TGTGCCAGTAGTGTTTCGGCAGGGGAATATACCACCTACGAGCAGTACTTC. Its translation is CASSVSAGEYTTYEQYF.

Of note for this clonotype: The junction and the germline gene differ at one end; a read error may be behind it. The chain is built from TRBV6-1 and TRBJ2-5; 9 nucleotides line up with TRBD2. CDR1 is MNHNS, CDR2 SASEGT, per germline. CDR3 length: 18 amino acids. CDR3 DNA: TGTGCCAGCAGTGAGGGACTAGCTTTGGTTACCCGCCAAGAGGCCCAGTACTTC. It is translated as CASSEGLALVTRQEAQYF.

This clonotype was observed a handful of times. This chain connects TRBV24-1 to TRBJ2-2; D not certain. Deletions cut 0 bases from V and 5 bases from J, with 9 bases between. CDR3 length equals 15 residues. The germline CDR1 and CDR2 sequences are KGHDR and SFDVKD. CDR3 protein: CATSDLIHPTGELFF. CDR3 in DNA: TGTGCCACCAGTGATTTGATTCATCCTACCGGGGAGCTGTTTTTT.

In its sample, this clonotype was seen many times. The chain employs TRBV28 and TRBJ2-7; D gene uncertain. Trimming took off 3 bases at V and 7 bases at J, with 10 bases between the two ends. Per the germline V gene, CDR1 is MDHEN and CDR2 is SYDVKM. The CDR3 is 12 residues long. The DNA for the CDR3 is TGTGCCAGCAGTTTCCTCCTCCGGGAGCAGTACTTC. This encodes CASSFLLREQYF.

This clonotype was observed a few times. The chain has TRBV28 and TRBJ2-1, with 7 bases aligning to TRBD2. The CDR3 totals 15 residues. Germline V gene lookup returns CDR1 MDHEN and CDR2 SYDVKM. V lost 6 bases and J lost 6; bases outside the gene matches: 11. The CDR3 loop reads CASSPDKAGVNEQFF. CDR3 nucleotides: TGTGCCAGCAGCCCTGACAAGGCGGGGGTCAATGAGCAGTTCTTC.

This clonotype was seen a handful of times. The rearrangement links TRBV27 to TRBJ1-1, with 7 nucleotides matching TRBD1. Germline lookup yields CDR1 MNHEY and CDR2 SMNVEV (reference sequence). Unmatched junction bases numbered 11, after V lost 6 bases and J lost 1 base. The CDR3 is 16 residues long. Written as DNA, the CDR3 is TGTGCCAGCAGCCACTCGAGGGGGCGTGGGAACACTGAAGCTTTCTTT. The encoded protein is CASSHSRGRGNTEAFF.

The J gene is TRBJ2-7, the V gene TRBV4-1; 9 bases agree with TRBD1. The CDR3 spans 15 residues. V shed 0 bases and J 2 bases; nucleotides not matched to a gene: 2. Per the germline V gene, CDR1 is MGHRA and CDR2 is YSYEKL. The CDR3 region is CASSQDDRGAYEQYF. The CDR3 region has the DNA TGCGCCAGCAGCCAAGATGACAGGGGGGCCTACGAGCAGTACTTC.

The chain employs TRBV30 and TRBJ2-7; the D gene is possibly TRBD1 (6 bases). The CDR3 contains 14 residues. Deletions cut 4 bases from V and 4 bases from J, with 17 bases between. Per germline, CDR1 GTSNPN and CDR2 SVGIG (reference sequence). CDR3 DNA sequence: TGTGCCTGGAATTTTGGGACACTTTTTTACGAGCAGTACTTC. This sequence encodes CAWNFGTLFYEQYF.

This clonotype was detected ten times or more. This chain connects TRBV11-3 to TRBJ2-1; 11 bases line up with TRBD2. CDR1 is SGHNT, CDR2 YENEEA, per germline. Trimming removed 4 bases from V and 0 bases from J; junction bases left unmatched: 5. This CDR3 contains 17 residues. The CDR3 DNA reads as TGTGCCAGCAGCTACCGGACTAGCGGGTCCTCCTACAATGAGCAGTTCTTC. It encodes CASSYRTSGSSYNEQFF.

The chain uses TRBV5-6 and TRBJ1-5, with D tentatively TRBD1 (5 bases). This CDR3 has 15 amino acids. The V gene lost 5 bases and the J gene lost 6 bases, with 18 bases spanning the gap. Per the germline V gene, CDR1 is SGHDT and CDR2 is YYEEEE. CDR3 sequence reads: CASSSRGVISQPQHF. The CDR3 DNA is TGTGCCAGCAGTTCCCGGGGGGTCATCAGTCAGCCCCAGCATTTT.

Only a few counts were recorded for this clonotype. The genes are TRBV30 and TRBJ2-4; 7 nucleotides agree with TRBD1. V shed 2 bases, J shed 6 bases, and the junction held 13 bases outside the gene matches. Germline V gene sequence: CDR1 GTSNPN, CDR2 SVGIG (reference sequence). There are 16 residues in the CDR3. CDR3 nucleotide sequence: TGTGCCTGGAGTAAAACCCCGACAGGGTCAGGAAACATTCAGTACTTC. It codes for CAWSKTPTGSGNIQYF.

This clonotype was picked up many times. J is TRBJ2-2 and V is TRBV2; TRBD2 matches at 8 bases. This CDR3 contains 16 residues. Losses at the gene ends were 4 bases for V and 2 bases for J; bases not matched to a gene: 6. Germline loops: CDR1 SNHLY, CDR2 FYNNEI. The CDR3, as DNA: TGTGCCAGCAGTGCCCAGCGGGGGCTTAACACCGGGGAGCTGTTTTTT. Protein product: CASSAQRGLNTGELFF.

The chain recombines TRBV30 with TRBJ2-1; 10 nucleotides agree with TRBD2. Germline lookup yields CDR1 GTSNPN and CDR2 SVGIG (reference sequence). After removal of 3 bases from V and 6 bases from J, the junction contained 14 bases not matched to a gene. There are 17 residues in the CDR3. This chain's CDR3 is CAWSQMSGRAGGNEQFF. DNA of the CDR3: TGTGCCTGGAGCCAAATGAGCGGGAGGGCCGGGGGCAATGAGCAGTTCTTC.

This clonotype was observed a handful of times. The V and J genes are TRBV14 and TRBJ2-1; tentatively, D is TRBD2 (6 bases). CDR3 length equals 15 residues. CDR1 and CDR2 (germline): SGHDN, FVKESK. V lost 0 bases and J lost 8, with 14 bases in between. In DNA, the CDR3 is TGTGCCAGCAGCCAAGAGGGGGGAGGTATTCATGAGCAGTTCTTC. It encodes CASSQEGGGIHEQFF.

The J gene is TRBJ2-2, the V gene TRBV9; 10 nucleotides align to TRBD2. After removal of 4 bases from V and 6 bases from J, the junction contained 9 bases not matched to a gene. CDR3 length: 16 residues. Germline CDR1 is SGDLS and CDR2 is YYNGEE. CDR3 amino acids: CASSPRSGRAPGELFF. In DNA form, the CDR3 reads TGTGCCAGCAGCCCTCGGAGCGGGAGGGCCCCCGGGGAGCTGTTTTTT.

This clonotype has just a few counts. The rearrangement uses TRBV2 and TRBJ2-5; D is possibly TRBD1 or TRBD2 (5 bases each). The CDR3 length is 13 residues. CDR1 SNHLY and CDR2 FYNNEI come from the germline V gene. V shed 6 bases and J shed 4 bases, with 12 bases lying between them. This CDR3 is CASSQIGGETQYF. The CDR3 nucleotides read TGTGCCAGCAGCCAAATTGGGGGAGAGACCCAGTACTTC.

This clonotype was counted many times. The DNA of the CDR3 is TGCGCCAGCAGCCTCATCGCCAGGAAGGACGAGCAGTACTTC. It yields the protein CASSLIARKDEQYF. This chain uses TRBV5-1 with TRBJ2-7, with D uncertain. Germline CDR1 reads SGHRS; CDR2 reads YFSETQ. The length of the CDR3 is 14 residues. Trimming pared 4 bases from V and 5 bases from J, leaving 16 bases between.

The chain links TRBV20-1 to TRBJ2-7; D is perhaps TRBD1 or TRBD2 (5 bases each). The germline V gene has CDR1 DFQATT and CDR2 SNEGSKA (reference sequence). This CDR3 comprises 14 residues. V was trimmed by 0 bases and J by 3 bases, leaving 12 bases between them. CDR3 residues: CSARDQRGVYEQYF. Written as DNA, the CDR3 is TGCAGTGCTAGAGATCAGAGGGGTGTCTACGAGCAGTACTTC.

The genes are TRBV25-1 and TRBJ2-5, with 8 bases lining up with TRBD2. Per germline, CDR1 MGHDK and CDR2 SYGVNS. With 4 bases clipped from V and 4 bases from J, the junction kept 32 bases outside the gene matches. The CDR3 covers 23 residues. DNA of the CDR3: TGTGCCAGCAGTGTAACCCCGGGAGACAGTCTTTATAGCGGGATCGATGTCGGAGAGACCCAGTACTTC. This translates into CASSVTPGDSLYSGIDVGETQYF.

This clonotype was picked up many times. This chain joins TRBV28 and TRBJ1-2; 10 bases agree with TRBD1. The ends lost 5 bases at V and 7 bases at J; junction bases unmatched: 7. The V gene's germline CDR1 is MDHEN and CDR2 SYDVKM. This CDR3 spans 14 amino acids. The CDR3 sequence is CASSLGQGVSGYTF. DNA of the CDR3: TGTGCCAGCAGTCTCGGACAGGGGGTGAGTGGCTACACCTTC.